This is a list of T cell receptor beta chains from one sample in a study of blood T cell repertoires in COVID-19. Profiling relied on immunoSEQ multiplex PCR, and the TCRdb table lists in-frame clones only, not all of them. The sample has 200,000 to 250,000 clones; 86% are singletons. Sequencing was done on a sample of peripheral blood. All receptors derive from a woman aged 50 to 60 with COVID-19, enrolled during active disease. Each CDR3 is given with its conserved first and last residue. The order of the fields is J gene, V gene, clone size, D gene, CDR3 protein, CDR3 DNA. D genes are given only for firm matches. The size field is filled for only some rows; it gives once, few, many or a size class.

TRBJ1-3,TRBV2,.,.,CASSVSRLTIYF,TGTGCCAGCTCGGTCTCGAGGCTCACCATATATTTT
TRBJ1-3,TRBV29-1,.,.,CSVDGSRGADPTLYF,TGCAGCGTTGATGGATCGCGGGGGGCAGATCCCACCCTATATTTT
TRBJ2-3,TRBV6-1,.,TRBD2,CASSDAGGPDTQYF,TGTGCCAGCAGTGATGCGGGGGGGCCAGATACGCAGTATTTT
TRBJ2-2,TRBV7-3,once,.,CASSPLTGELFF,TGTGCCAGCAGCCCCCTTACCGGGGAGCTGTTTTTT
TRBJ2-5,TRBV10-3,.,.,CAISVEGVQETQYF,TGTGCCATCAGTGTAGAGGGCGTCCAAGAGACCCAGTACTTC
TRBJ2-5,TRBV2,.,.,CASSGGRGETQYF,TGTGCCAGCAGCGGGGGGCGAGGCGAGACCCAGTACTTC
TRBJ1-1,TRBV6-2/TRBV6-3,.,.,CASSYLPNTEAFF,TGTGCCAGCAGTTACCTCCCGAACACTGAAGCTTTCTTT
TRBJ1-1,TRBV11-3,.,.,CASRQGNTEAFF,TGTGCCAGCAGACAGGGTAATACTGAAGCTTTCTTT
TRBJ1-6,TRBV10-3,.,.,CAIREGVPLHF,TGTGCCATCAGGGAGGGAGTCCCCCTCCACTTT
TRBJ1-4,TRBV5-5,.,.,CASSLRSWTNEKLFF,TGTGCCAGCAGCTTGAGGAGTTGGACTAATGAAAAACTGTTTTTT
TRBJ2-7,TRBV5-6,.,.,CASKATRGEQYF,TGTGCCAGCAAGGCGACCCGGGGAGAGCAGTACTTC
TRBJ2-5,TRBV2,.,TRBD2,CASGLAGGETQYF,TGTGCCAGCGGACTAGCGGGGGGGGAGACCCAGTACTTC
TRBJ2-3,TRBV6-5,once,.,CASTRTDTQYF,TGTGCCAGCACGAGGACAGATACGCAGTATTTT
TRBJ1-5,TRBV7-8,.,.,CASSDHREGSNQPQHF,TGTGCCAGCAGCGATCACAGGGAAGGTAGCAATCAGCCCCAGCATTTT
TRBJ1-1,TRBV7-2,.,.,CASSLVLGANTEAFF,TGTGCCAGCAGCTTAGTTTTGGGGGCGAACACTGAAGCTTTCTTT